Listed below are T cell receptor beta chains from one sample, sequenced in a study of blood T cell repertoires in COVID-19. Profiling relied on immunoSEQ multiplex PCR, and the TCRdb table lists in-frame clones only, not all of them. Of under 300,000 clones detected, about 80% appear once; the ten largest clones hold 1.9%. Input material: peripheral blood. Receptors were obtained from a man aged 30 to 39 who had recovered from COVID-19. The CDR3 runs from the conserved cysteine through the conserved F or W. A D gene is named only where the DNA matches it firmly. The size of a clone is reported for some rows only, either as once, few or many, or as a class for expanded clones.

clone_size: NA
v_call: TRBV29-1
d_call: NA
j_call: TRBJ1-1
cdr3_aa: CSGWGGYTEAFF
cdr3_nt: TGCAGCGGATGGGGAGGGTACACTGAAGCTTTCTTT

clone_size: NA
v_call: TRBV2
d_call: NA
j_call: TRBJ1-5
cdr3_aa: CASSLRGLTGQPQHF
cdr3_nt: TGTGCCAGCAGCTTGCGAGGGCTAACGGGTCAGCCCCAGCATTTT

clone_size: NA
v_call: TRBV12-3/TRBV12-4
d_call: NA
j_call: TRBJ1-2
cdr3_aa: CASSLVPGRGYTF
cdr3_nt: TGTGCCAGCAGTTTAGTTCCAGGGCGAGGCTACACCTTC

clone_size: NA
v_call: TRBV5-8
d_call: NA
j_call: TRBJ1-1
cdr3_aa: CASSLTGNTEAFF
cdr3_nt: TGTGCCAGCAGCTTAACAGGGAACACTGAAGCTTTCTTT

clone_size: once
v_call: TRBV27
d_call: NA
j_call: TRBJ2-1
cdr3_aa: CAKKATWVYNEQFF
cdr3_nt: TGTGCCAAAAAAGCGACTTGGGTATACAATGAGCAGTTCTTC

clone_size: NA
v_call: TRBV24-1
d_call: TRBD1
j_call: TRBJ2-5
cdr3_aa: CATSDPRQGVTQYF
cdr3_nt: TGTGCCACCAGTGATCCCCGACAGGGAGTGACCCAGTACTTC

clone_size: once
v_call: TRBV18
d_call: TRBD1
j_call: TRBJ1-5
cdr3_aa: CASSLDRAGFSNQPQHF
cdr3_nt: TGTGCCAGCTCACTGGACAGGGCGGGCTTTAGCAATCAGCCCCAGCATTTT

clone_size: NA
v_call: TRBV27
d_call: TRBD1
j_call: TRBJ1-2
cdr3_aa: CASSLTQGATGYTF
cdr3_nt: TGTGCCAGCAGTTTGACACAGGGGGCGACTGGCTACACCTTC

clone_size: NA
v_call: TRBV2
d_call: TRBD2
j_call: TRBJ2-3
cdr3_aa: CASSETRNFQRGVQSQYF
cdr3_nt: TGTGCCAGCAGTGAAACCCGAAATTTCCAGCGGGGGGTTCAGTCGCAGTATTTT

clone_size: NA
v_call: TRBV4-1
d_call: TRBD2
j_call: TRBJ2-5
cdr3_aa: CASSQSIAGGDVTQYF
cdr3_nt: TGCGCCAGCAGCCAATCTATAGCGGGGGGGGATGTGACCCAGTACTTC

clone_size: NA
v_call: TRBV12-3/TRBV12-4
d_call: NA
j_call: TRBJ1-2
cdr3_aa: CASSLQGNYGYTF
cdr3_nt: TGTGCCAGCAGTTTACAGGGGAACTATGGCTACACCTTC

clone_size: NA
v_call: TRBV5-1
d_call: NA
j_call: TRBJ1-2
cdr3_aa: CASSLPGNGYTF
cdr3_nt: TGCGCCAGCAGCTTGCCAGGAAACGGCTACACCTTC

clone_size: NA
v_call: TRBV9
d_call: NA
j_call: TRBJ1-1
cdr3_aa: CASSVHGDTEAFF
cdr3_nt: TGTGCCAGCAGCGTTCACGGGGACACTGAAGCTTTCTTT

clone_size: NA
v_call: TRBV2
d_call: NA
j_call: TRBJ2-3
cdr3_aa: CASSQFSVGTDTQYF
cdr3_nt: TGTGCCAGCAGTCAATTCAGCGTCGGCACAGATACGCAGTATTTT

clone_size: NA
v_call: TRBV19
d_call: NA
j_call: TRBJ1-2
cdr3_aa: CASTDGYGYTF
cdr3_nt: TGTGCCAGTACCGACGGGTATGGCTACACCTTC

clone_size: NA
v_call: TRBV3-1/TRBV3-2
d_call: NA
j_call: TRBJ1-2
cdr3_aa: CASSQAARNYGYTF
cdr3_nt: TGTGCCAGCAGCCAAGCTGCCAGAAACTATGGCTACACCTTC

clone_size: NA
v_call: TRBV12-5
d_call: NA
j_call: TRBJ1-2
cdr3_aa: CASGLQGMGNYTF
cdr3_nt: TGTGCTAGTGGTTTGCAGGGTATGGGGAACTACACCTTC

clone_size: few
v_call: TRBV28
d_call: TRBD1
j_call: TRBJ2-7
cdr3_aa: CASTQGRRQGWYEQYF
cdr3_nt: TGTGCCAGCACCCAAGGCCGACGACAGGGGTGGTACGAGCAGTACTTC

clone_size: few
v_call: TRBV23-1
d_call: TRBD1
j_call: TRBJ2-5
cdr3_aa: CASSQTTGNLQETQYF
cdr3_nt: TGCGCCAGCAGTCAAACGACAGGGAACCTCCAAGAGACCCAGTACTTC

clone_size: NA
v_call: TRBV5-4
d_call: NA
j_call: TRBJ1-5
cdr3_aa: CASSFKGWNQPQHF
cdr3_nt: TGTGCCAGCAGCTTCAAGGGGTGGAATCAGCCCCAGCATTTT

clone_size: NA
v_call: TRBV29-1
d_call: TRBD2
j_call: TRBJ2-3
cdr3_aa: CSVVGGAVDTQYF
cdr3_nt: TGCAGCGTTGTCGGGGGGGCAGTCGATACGCAGTATTTT

clone_size: NA
v_call: TRBV5-1
d_call: TRBD1
j_call: TRBJ1-2
cdr3_aa: CASSLAGEGGENYGYTF
cdr3_nt: TGCGCCAGCAGCTTGGCCGGCGAAGGGGGCGAGAACTATGGCTACACCTTC